This T cell receptor beta chain was recorded in a study of beta chain features in type 1 diabetes. The study's findings and limits: The study left unresolved whether HLA type influences TCRB rearrangement. Type 1 diabetes patients had moderately but significantly shorter TCRB CDR3s in all four CD4+ subsets. Junctions at VDJ sites from type 1 diabetes patients had fewer insertions and more deletions.

The CDR3 contains 11 residues. V lost 6 bases, J lost 6 bases, and 5 bases lay in between. Germline CDR1 reads MNHNS; CDR2 reads SASEGT. This clone turned up a few times. The antigen remains undetermined. As every portion of the isolated RNA was reverse transcribed, the sequencing read expressed TCRB transcripts. Profiled with immunoSEQ multiplex PCR; TCRdb holds only in-frame clones, not every one. The repertoire holds a few hundred thousand clones, about 10% seen once, with 0.45% to 0.65% in the top ten. The material sequenced was central memory CD4+ T cells from blood. The chain recombines TRBV6-1 with TRBJ1-4; D remains ambiguous. The TCR was taken from a man aged 30 to 45 with type 1 diabetes. The CDR3 here is CASRRDEKLFF. CDR3 DNA: TGTGCCAGCAGGCGAGATGAAAAACTGTTTTTT.